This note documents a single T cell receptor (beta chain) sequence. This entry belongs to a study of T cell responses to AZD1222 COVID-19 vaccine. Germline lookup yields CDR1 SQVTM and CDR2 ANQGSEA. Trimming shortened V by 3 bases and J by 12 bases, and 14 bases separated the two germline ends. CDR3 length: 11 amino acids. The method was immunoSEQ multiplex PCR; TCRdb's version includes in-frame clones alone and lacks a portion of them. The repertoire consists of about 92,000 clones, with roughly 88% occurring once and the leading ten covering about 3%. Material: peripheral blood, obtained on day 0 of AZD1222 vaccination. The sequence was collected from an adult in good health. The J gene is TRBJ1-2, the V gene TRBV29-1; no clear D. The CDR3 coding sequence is TGCAGCGTTGACTCCTCCCCCGGGGACACCTTC. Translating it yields CSVDSSPGDTF.